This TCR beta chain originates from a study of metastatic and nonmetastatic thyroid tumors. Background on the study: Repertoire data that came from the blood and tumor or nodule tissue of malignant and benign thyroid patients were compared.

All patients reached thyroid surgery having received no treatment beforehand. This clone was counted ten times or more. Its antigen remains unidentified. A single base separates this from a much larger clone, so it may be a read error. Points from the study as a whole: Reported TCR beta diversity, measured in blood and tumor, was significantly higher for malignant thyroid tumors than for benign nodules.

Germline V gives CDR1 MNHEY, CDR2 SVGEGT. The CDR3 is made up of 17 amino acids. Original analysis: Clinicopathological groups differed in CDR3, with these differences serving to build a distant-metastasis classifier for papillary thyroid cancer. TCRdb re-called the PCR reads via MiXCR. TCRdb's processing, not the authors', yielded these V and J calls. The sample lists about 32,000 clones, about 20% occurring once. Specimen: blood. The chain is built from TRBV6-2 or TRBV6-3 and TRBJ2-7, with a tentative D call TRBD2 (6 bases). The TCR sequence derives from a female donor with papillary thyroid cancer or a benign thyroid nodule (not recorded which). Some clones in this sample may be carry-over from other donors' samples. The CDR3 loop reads CGSSSGKTAGLGYEQYF. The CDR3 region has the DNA TGTGGCAGCAGTTCCGGCAAGACGGCGGGATTAGGCTACGAGCAGTACTTC.